These 21 T cell receptor beta chains were sequenced from one sample in a study of siplizumab effects on memory and regulatory T cells. Data came from immunoSEQ multiplex PCR; TCRdb stores just in-frame clones and leaves some out. This sample has about 110,000 clones, with just over 90% found just once. Material for sequencing was Tregs sorted from blood. These receptors all stem from a human donor in good health.

The rearrangement uses TRBV27 and TRBJ2-3; 8 bases align to TRBD2. From germline, CDR1 is MNHEY and CDR2 SMNVEV (reference sequence). This CDR3 has 15 residues. The V gene end was trimmed by 7 bases and the J gene end by 2 bases; junction bases not matched to a gene: 8. CDR3 region: CASTFSGKATDTQYF. Here the CDR3 DNA reads TGTGCCAGCACCTTTAGCGGGAAGGCCACAGATACGCAGTATTTT.

The rearrangement links TRBV7-8 to TRBJ2-7; 7 nucleotides align to TRBD2. CDR3 length equals 14 residues. J was trimmed by 2 bases and V by 5 bases; bases with no gene match: 6. Germline V lookup: CDR1 SGHVS, CDR2 FQNEAQ. CDR3 sequence reads: CASSPHGRAYEQYF. The CDR3 bases are TGTGCCAGCAGCCCTCATGGGAGGGCCTACGAGCAGTACTTC.

Comment on this clone: An end of the junction does not agree with germline; a read error may underlie this. Other DNA sequences from this sample encode an identical CDR3 as well. The chain uses TRBV10-3 and TRBJ2-2; D is ambiguous. The CDR3 length is 14 residues. Germline lookup yields CDR1 ENHRY and CDR2 SYGVKD. The CDR3 nucleotides are TGTGCCGTCTCCCGAGTTTTGAACACCGGAGAGCTGTTTTTT. Encoded protein: CAVSRVLNTGELFF.

The V gene is TRBV5-1, the J gene TRBJ1-5; D possibly corresponds to TRBD1 (5 bases). This CDR3 contains 14 residues. V dropped 0 bases and J dropped 7 bases, with 11 bases sitting between them. Germline V lookup: CDR1 SGHRS, CDR2 YFSETQ. Here the CDR3 reads CASSLGWGEQPQHF. As DNA, the CDR3 is TGCGCCAGCAGCTTGGGTTGGGGGGAACAGCCCCAGCATTTT.

The gene calls are TRBV18 and TRBJ2-7, with a weak D call TRBD2 (6 bases). Germline CDR1 and CDR2: KGHSH and LQKENI. The CDR3 covers 14 residues. Trimming removed 5 bases from V and 2 bases from J, with 13 bases in between. The CDR3 sequence: CASSAGRSPYEQYF. The CDR3 DNA sequence: TGTGCCAGCTCAGCGGGGAGGTCGCCCTACGAGCAGTACTTC.

The V gene is TRBV4-2, the J gene TRBJ2-1; D gene unclear. The CDR3 runs to 14 residues. Between the trimmed V and J ends, which lost 1 base and 3 bases, there was a span of 7 bases. Germline V gives CDR1 LGHNA, CDR2 YNFKEQ. The CDR3, as DNA: TGTGCCAGCAGCCAAGGTGGCGGCTACAATGAGCAGTTCTTC. Amino acids: CASSQGGGYNEQFF.

With respect to this clone: One junction end does not reproduce the germline sequence, and a read error may be involved. The J gene is TRBJ1-2, the V gene TRBV5-6; 9 bases are a match to TRBD1. The CDR3 sequence is 11 residues long. The V gene's germline CDR1 is SGHDT and CDR2 YYEEEE. The DNA of the CDR3 is TGTGCCAGCAGCCACCGGGACAGGGAATTCTTC. Translation: CASSHRDREFF.

The chain joins TRBV7-9 to TRBJ1-1; unclear D gene. The CDR3 covers 13 residues. The germline V gene has CDR1 SEHNR and CDR2 FQNEAQ (reference sequence). The V and J ends lost 5 bases and 0 bases respectively, with 7 bases between them. CDR3: CASSTRMNTEAFF. The CDR3 DNA reads TGTGCCAGCAGCACAAGGATGAACACTGAAGCTTTCTTT.

This chain uses TRBV5-1 with TRBJ2-2; possible D gene TRBD2, 6 bases. V gave up 4 bases and J gave up 5 bases, with 12 bases separating them. Germline V CDR1 and CDR2: SGHRS, YFSETQ. The CDR3 runs to 14 residues. Here the CDR3 reads CASSPFAGTGELFF. The CDR3 coding sequence is TGCGCCAGCAGCCCATTTGCGGGGACCGGGGAGCTGTTTTTT.

This rearrangement joins TRBV5-1 to TRBJ1-1; D gene ambiguous. In germline, CDR1 is SGHRS, CDR2 YFSETQ. V lost 1 base and J 0 bases, leaving 7 bases between the germline ends. This CDR3 region has 14 residues. CDR3 protein: CASSLSLVNTEAFF. CDR3 sequence (DNA): TGCGCCAGCAGCTTGTCCCTTGTGAACACTGAAGCTTTCTTT.

This CDR3 reads CASSSEQYF. DNA of the CDR3: TGTGCCAGCAGCAGCGAGCAGTACTTC. V and J are TRBV21-1 and TRBJ2-7. TRBV21-1 has pseudogene status. The CDR3 is 9 residues long.

V and J are TRBV5-1 and TRBJ1-3; D remains ambiguous. V was shortened by 8 bases and J by 2 bases, with 14 bases between the two germline ends. This CDR3 has 14 residues. In germline, CDR1 is SGHRS, CDR2 YFSETQ. CDR3 nucleotide sequence: TGCGCCAGTCGCCCGCTGCTAACTGGAAACACCATATATTTT. It encodes CASRPLLTGNTIYF.

The V gene is TRBV2, the J gene TRBJ2-7; no firm D call. Trimming shortened V by 6 bases and J by 3 bases, and 15 bases separated the two germline ends. Germline V gives CDR1 SNHLY, CDR2 FYNNEI. This CDR3 is built from 14 residues. The DNA for the CDR3 is TGTGCCAGCAGCCAGGACGGACGCCTCTACGAGCAGTACTTC. Protein product: CASSQDGRLYEQYF.

The V call is TRBV6-5, the J call TRBJ2-5; either TRBD1 or TRBD2 may fit D (6 bases each). The CDR3 has 16 residues. Germline values: CDR1 MNHEY, CDR2 SVGAGI. The V end was cut by 0 bases, the J end by 5 bases, with 16 bases between. This CDR3 is CASSYSGGLPGETQYF. The CDR3 DNA follows: TGTGCCAGCAGTTACTCAGGGGGACTCCCGGGGGAGACCCAGTACTTC.

The J gene is TRBJ1-2, the V gene TRBV20-1; D remains unclear. Germline assignment: CDR1 DFQATT and CDR2 SNEGSKA (reference sequence). Trimming took 4 bases from V and 2 from J, leaving 5 bases between them. The CDR3 has 11 residues. In DNA, the CDR3 is TGCAGTGCTACGGGGAACTATGGCTACACCTTC. This translates into CSATGNYGYTF.

This clone was counted a single time. J is TRBJ2-7 and V is TRBV7-2, with no clear D. V lost 2 bases, J lost 2 bases, and 7 bases lay in between. Germline CDR1 reads SGHTA; CDR2 reads FQGNSA. The CDR3 covers 13 residues. This chain's CDR3 is CASSLNFAYEQYF. The CDR3 nucleotides are TGTGCCAGCAGCTTAAACTTCGCCTACGAGCAGTACTTC.

This chain links TRBV18 with TRBJ2-6, with D perhaps TRBD2 (5 bases). Germline V gives CDR1 KGHSH, CDR2 LQKENI. This CDR3 is 16 amino acids long. V lost 1 base to trimming and J lost 1 base, with 8 bases between them. The CDR3 bases are TGTGCCAGCTCACCACGGACGGGGTCTGGGGCCAACGTCCTGACTTTC. Encoded protein: CASSPRTGSGANVLTF.

J is TRBJ1-1 and V is TRBV6-1; 8 nucleotides agree with TRBD1. From germline, CDR1 is MNHNS and CDR2 SASEGT. V dropped 4 bases and J dropped 4; count of bases not matched to a gene: 5. CDR3 length: 14 amino acids. The CDR3, as DNA: TGTGCCAGCAGTGGGCAGGGGGCAGGCACTGAAGCTTTCTTT. Its protein is CASSGQGAGTEAFF.

The genes are TRBV7-3 and TRBJ2-3; 7 bases match TRBD1. V gave up 4 bases and J gave up 2 bases; unmatched junction bases: 9. The germline gives CDR1 SGHTA, CDR2 FQGTGA. CDR3 length: 16 amino acids. CDR3 amino acids: CASSSGQSANTDTQYF. DNA of the CDR3: TGTGCCAGCAGCTCGGGACAGTCGGCCAACACAGATACGCAGTATTTT.

The genes are TRBV9 and TRBJ2-4; D may be TRBD1 (6 bases). Germline V gene lookup returns CDR1 SGDLS and CDR2 YYNGEE. The CDR3 length is 16 residues. Trimming cost V 3 bases and J 0 bases, with 13 bases left between them. The CDR3 region is CASSAQDSLAKNIQYF. The CDR3 DNA reads TGTGCCAGCAGCGCCCAGGACAGTCTAGCCAAAAACATTCAGTACTTC.

V gene TRBV27 combines with J gene TRBJ2-5; 11 nucleotides align to TRBD1. Germline loops: CDR1 MNHEY, CDR2 SMNVEV (reference sequence). This CDR3 region has 15 residues. The junction had 7 bases not matched to a gene; V was cut back by 5 bases and J by 5 bases. The CDR3 DNA reads as TGTGCCAGCAGTCCCCGGACAGGGGGCGGGGAGACCCAGTACTTC. It encodes CASSPRTGGGETQYF.